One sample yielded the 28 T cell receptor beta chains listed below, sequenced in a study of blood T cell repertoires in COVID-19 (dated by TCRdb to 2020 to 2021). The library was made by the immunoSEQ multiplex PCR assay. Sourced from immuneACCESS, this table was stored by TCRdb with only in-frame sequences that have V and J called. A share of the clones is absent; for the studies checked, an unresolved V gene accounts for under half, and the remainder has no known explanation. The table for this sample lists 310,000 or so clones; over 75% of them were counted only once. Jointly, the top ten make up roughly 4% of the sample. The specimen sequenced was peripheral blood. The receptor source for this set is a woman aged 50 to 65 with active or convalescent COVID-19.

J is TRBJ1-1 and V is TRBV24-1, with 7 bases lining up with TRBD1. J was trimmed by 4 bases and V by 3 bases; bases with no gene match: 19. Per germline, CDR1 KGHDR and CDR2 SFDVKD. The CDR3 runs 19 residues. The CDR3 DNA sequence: TGTGCCACCAGTGATCACCCCGGGACAGACGAAACCGAAGGCACTGAAGCTTTCTTT. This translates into CATSDHPGTDETEGTEAFF.

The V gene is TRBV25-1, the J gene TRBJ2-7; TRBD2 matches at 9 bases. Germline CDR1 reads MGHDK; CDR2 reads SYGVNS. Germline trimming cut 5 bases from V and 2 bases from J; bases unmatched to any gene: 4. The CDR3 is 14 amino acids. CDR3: CASSIAGEAYEQYF. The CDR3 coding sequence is TGTGCCAGCAGTATAGCGGGAGAAGCCTACGAGCAGTACTTC.

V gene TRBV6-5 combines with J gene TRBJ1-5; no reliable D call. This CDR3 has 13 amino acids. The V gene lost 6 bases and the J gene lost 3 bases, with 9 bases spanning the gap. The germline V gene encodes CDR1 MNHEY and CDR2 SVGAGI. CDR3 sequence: CASSSAFNQPQHF. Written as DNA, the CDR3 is TGTGCCAGCAGCAGTGCCTTCAATCAGCCCCAGCATTTT.

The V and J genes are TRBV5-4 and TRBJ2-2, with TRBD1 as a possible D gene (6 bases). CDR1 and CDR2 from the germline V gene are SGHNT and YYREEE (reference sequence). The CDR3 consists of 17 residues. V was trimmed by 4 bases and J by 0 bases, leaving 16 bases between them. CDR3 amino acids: CASSDSTGVANTGELFF. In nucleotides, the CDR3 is TGTGCCAGCAGCGACTCGACAGGAGTCGCGAACACCGGGGAGCTGTTTTTT.

CDR3 nucleotide sequence: TGTGCCAGCTCACCAAACAGCTACCTCACCGGGGAGCTGTTTTTT. Amino acid sequence: CASSPNSYLTGELFF. The chain couples TRBV18 to TRBJ2-2, with D unclear. V lost 2 bases, J lost 4 bases, and 11 bases lay in between. This CDR3 has 15 residues. Germline assignment: CDR1 KGHSH and CDR2 LQKENI.

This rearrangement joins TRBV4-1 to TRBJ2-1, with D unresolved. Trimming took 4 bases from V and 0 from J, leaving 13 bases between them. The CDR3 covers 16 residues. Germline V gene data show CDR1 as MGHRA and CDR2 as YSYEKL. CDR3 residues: CASSRRLSSSYNEQFF. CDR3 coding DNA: TGCGCCAGCAGCCGTAGACTTTCCAGCTCCTACAATGAGCAGTTCTTC.

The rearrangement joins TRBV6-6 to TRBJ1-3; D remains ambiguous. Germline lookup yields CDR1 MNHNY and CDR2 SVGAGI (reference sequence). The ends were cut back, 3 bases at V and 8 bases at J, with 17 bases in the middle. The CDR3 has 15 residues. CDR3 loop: CASSYGTGSVDTIYF. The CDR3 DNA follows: TGTGCCAGCAGTTATGGCACGGGGTCTGTCGACACCATATATTTT.

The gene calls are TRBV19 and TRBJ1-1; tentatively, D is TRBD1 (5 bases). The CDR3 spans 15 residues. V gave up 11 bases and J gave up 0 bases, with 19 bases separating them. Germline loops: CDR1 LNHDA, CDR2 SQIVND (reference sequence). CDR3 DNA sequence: TGTGCCTCTAGAGGAGGGGTCTATGTGAACACTGAAGCTTTCTTT. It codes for CASRGGVYVNTEAFF.

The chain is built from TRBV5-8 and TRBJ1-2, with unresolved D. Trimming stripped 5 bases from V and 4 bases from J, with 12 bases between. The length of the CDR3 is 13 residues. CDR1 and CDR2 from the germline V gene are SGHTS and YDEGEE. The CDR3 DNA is TGTGCCAGCAGTTCTCGAGGAGGCTATGGCTACACCTTC. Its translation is CASSSRGGYGYTF.

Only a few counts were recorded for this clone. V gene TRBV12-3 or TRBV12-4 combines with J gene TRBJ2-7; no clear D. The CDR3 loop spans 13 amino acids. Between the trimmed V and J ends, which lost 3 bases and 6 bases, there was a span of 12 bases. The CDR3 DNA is TGTGCCAGCAGTTTTAACACAGTCCGCGAGCAGTACTTC. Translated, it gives CASSFNTVREQYF.

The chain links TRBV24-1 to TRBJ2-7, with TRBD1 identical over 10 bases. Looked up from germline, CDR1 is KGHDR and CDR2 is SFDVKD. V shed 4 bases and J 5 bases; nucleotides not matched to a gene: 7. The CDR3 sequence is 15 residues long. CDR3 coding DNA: TGTGCCACCAGTGACCCCGGGACAGGGGCCCACGAGCAGTACTTC. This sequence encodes CATSDPGTGAHEQYF.

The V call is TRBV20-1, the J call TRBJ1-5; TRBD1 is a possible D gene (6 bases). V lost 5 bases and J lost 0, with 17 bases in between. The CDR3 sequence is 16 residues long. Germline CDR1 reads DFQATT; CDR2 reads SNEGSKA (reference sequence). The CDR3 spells CSAGGSTGYSNQPQHF. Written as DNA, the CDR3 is TGCAGTGCTGGTGGGAGTACAGGGTATAGCAATCAGCCCCAGCATTTT.

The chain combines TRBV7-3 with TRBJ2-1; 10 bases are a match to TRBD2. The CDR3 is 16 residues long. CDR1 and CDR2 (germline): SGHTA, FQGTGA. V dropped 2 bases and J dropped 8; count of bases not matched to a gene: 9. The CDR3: CASSLFVAGGVYEQFF. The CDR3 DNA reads TGTGCCAGCAGCTTATTTGTAGCGGGAGGAGTATATGAGCAGTTCTTC.

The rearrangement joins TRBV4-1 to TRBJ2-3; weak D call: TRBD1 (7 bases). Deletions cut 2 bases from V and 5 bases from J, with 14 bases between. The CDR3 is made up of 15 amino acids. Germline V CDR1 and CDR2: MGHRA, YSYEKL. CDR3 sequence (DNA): TGCGCCAGCAGCCAACAGGGGGGCAAGGGAGATACGCAGTATTTT. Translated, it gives CASSQQGGKGDTQYF.

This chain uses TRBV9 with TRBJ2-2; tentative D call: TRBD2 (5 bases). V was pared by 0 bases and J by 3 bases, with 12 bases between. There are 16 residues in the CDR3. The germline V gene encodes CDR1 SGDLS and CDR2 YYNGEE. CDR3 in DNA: TGTGCCAGCAGCGTAGACGGCAGGCGGGACACCGGGGAGCTGTTTTTT. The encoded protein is CASSVDGRRDTGELFF.

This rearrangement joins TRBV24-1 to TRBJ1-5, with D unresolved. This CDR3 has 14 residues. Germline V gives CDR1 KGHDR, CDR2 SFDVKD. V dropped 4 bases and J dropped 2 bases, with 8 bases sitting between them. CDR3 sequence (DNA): TGTGCCACCAGTGACAGGATGCGCAATCAGCCCCAGCATTTT. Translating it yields CATSDRMRNQPQHF.

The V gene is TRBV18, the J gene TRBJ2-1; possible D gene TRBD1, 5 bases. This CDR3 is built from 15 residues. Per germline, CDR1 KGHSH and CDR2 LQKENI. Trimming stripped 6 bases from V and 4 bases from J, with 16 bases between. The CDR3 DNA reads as TGTGCCAGCTCCCGGTGGGGCTCTGAGTACAATGAGCAGTTCTTC. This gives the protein CASSRWGSEYNEQFF.

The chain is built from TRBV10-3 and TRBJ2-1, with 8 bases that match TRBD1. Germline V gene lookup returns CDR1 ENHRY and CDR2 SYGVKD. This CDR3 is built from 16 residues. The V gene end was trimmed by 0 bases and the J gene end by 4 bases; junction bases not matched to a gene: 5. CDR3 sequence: CAISESGTGAYNEQFF. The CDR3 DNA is TGTGCCATCAGTGAGTCGGGGACAGGAGCTTACAATGAGCAGTTCTTC.

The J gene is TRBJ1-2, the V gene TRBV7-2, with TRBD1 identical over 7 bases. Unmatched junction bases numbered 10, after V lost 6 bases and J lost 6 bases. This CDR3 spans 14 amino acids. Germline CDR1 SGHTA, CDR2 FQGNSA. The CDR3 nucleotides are TGTGCCAGCAGAACCGGGACAGCGATCGATGGCTACACCTTC. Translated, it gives CASRTGTAIDGYTF. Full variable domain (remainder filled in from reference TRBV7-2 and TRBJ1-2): GAGVSQSPSNKVTEKGKDVELRCDPISGHTALYWYRQSLGQGLEFLIYFQGNSAPDKSGLPSDRFSAERTGGSVSTLTIQRTQQEDSAVYLCASRTGTAIDGYTFGSGTRLTVV.

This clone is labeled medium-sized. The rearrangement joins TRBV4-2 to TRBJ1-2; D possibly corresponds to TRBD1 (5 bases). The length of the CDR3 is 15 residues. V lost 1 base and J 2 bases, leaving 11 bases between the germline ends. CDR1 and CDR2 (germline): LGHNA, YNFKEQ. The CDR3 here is CASSQGQGTNYGYTF. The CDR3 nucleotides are TGTGCCAGCAGCCAAGGGCAGGGTACGAACTATGGCTACACCTTC.

CDR3 coding DNA: TGTGCCAGTAGTGTGGACAGCAGAATTCAGTACTTC. It encodes CASSVDSRIQYF. The chain couples TRBV19 to TRBJ2-4, with D perhaps TRBD1 (6 bases). This CDR3 has 12 residues. Germline V gene sequence: CDR1 LNHDA, CDR2 SQIVND (reference sequence). Trimming left V 5 bases short and J 10 bases short, with 12 bases between.

The CDR3 sequence is CASSFQSGQGAFF. As DNA, the CDR3 is TGTGCCAGCAGCTTCCAAAGTGGACAGGGCGCCTTCTTT. The V gene is TRBV7-9, the J gene TRBJ1-1; 8 nucleotides align to TRBD1. There are 13 residues in the CDR3. Germline V CDR1 and CDR2: SEHNR, FQNEAQ (reference sequence). The V and J ends lost 3 bases and 14 bases, in that order; junction bases with no gene match: 11.

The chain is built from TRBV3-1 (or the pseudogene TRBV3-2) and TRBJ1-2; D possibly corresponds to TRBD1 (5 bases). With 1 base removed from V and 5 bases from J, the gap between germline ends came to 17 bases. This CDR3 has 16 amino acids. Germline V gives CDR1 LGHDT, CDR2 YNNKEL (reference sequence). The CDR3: CASSQGGDGGKYGYTF. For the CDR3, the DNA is TGTGCCAGCAGCCAAGGCGGGGACGGCGGTAAGTATGGCTACACCTTC.

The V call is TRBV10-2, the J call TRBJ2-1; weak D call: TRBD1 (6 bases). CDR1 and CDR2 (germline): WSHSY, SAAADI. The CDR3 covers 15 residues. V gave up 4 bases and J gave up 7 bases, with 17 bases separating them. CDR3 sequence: CASSALRGTGNEQFF. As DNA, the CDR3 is TGCGCCAGCAGTGCGCTGAGGGGGACCGGGAATGAGCAGTTCTTC.

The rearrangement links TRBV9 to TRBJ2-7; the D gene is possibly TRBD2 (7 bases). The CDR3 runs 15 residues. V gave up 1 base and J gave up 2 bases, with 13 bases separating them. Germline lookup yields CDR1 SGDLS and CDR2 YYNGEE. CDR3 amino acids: CASSVSPGGTYEQYF. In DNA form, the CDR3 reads TGTGCCAGCAGCGTAAGCCCGGGGGGCACCTACGAGCAGTACTTC.

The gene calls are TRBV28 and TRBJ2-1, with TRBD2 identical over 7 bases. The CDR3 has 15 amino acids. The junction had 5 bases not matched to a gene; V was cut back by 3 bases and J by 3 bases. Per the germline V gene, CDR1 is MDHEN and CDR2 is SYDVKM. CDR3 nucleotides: TGTGCCAGCAGTTTTCGCGGGAGACTCTACAATGAGCAGTTCTTC. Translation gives CASSFRGRLYNEQFF.

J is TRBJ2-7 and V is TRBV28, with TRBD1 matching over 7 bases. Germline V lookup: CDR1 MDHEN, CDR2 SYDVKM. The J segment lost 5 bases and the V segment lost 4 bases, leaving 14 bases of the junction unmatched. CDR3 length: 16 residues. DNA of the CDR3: TGTGCCAGCAGTTCTGGTACTGCTTACAGGGGCCACGAGCAGTACTTC. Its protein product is CASSSGTAYRGHEQYF.

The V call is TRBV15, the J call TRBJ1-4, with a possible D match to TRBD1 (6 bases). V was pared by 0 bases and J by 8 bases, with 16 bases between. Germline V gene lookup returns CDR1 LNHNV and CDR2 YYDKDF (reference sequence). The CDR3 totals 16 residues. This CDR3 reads CATSRDYPQGKEKLFF. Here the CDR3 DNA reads TGTGCCACCAGCAGAGATTACCCCCAGGGGAAGGAAAAACTGTTTTTT.